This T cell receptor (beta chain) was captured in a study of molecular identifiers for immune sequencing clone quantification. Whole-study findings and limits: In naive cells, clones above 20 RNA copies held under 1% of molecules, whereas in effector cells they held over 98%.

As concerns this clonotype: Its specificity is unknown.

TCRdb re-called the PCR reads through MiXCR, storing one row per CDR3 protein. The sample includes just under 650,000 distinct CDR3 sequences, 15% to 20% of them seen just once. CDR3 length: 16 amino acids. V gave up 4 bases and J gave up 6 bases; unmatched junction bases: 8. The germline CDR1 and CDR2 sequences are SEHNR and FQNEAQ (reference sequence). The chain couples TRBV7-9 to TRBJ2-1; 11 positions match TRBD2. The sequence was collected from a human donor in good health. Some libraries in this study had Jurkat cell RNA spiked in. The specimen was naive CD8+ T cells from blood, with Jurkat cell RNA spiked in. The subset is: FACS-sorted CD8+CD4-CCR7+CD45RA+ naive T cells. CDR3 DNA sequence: TGTGCCAGCAGCTCTGCTCGTAGCGGGGGGGCCAATGAGCAGTTCTTC. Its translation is CASSSARSGGANEQFF.